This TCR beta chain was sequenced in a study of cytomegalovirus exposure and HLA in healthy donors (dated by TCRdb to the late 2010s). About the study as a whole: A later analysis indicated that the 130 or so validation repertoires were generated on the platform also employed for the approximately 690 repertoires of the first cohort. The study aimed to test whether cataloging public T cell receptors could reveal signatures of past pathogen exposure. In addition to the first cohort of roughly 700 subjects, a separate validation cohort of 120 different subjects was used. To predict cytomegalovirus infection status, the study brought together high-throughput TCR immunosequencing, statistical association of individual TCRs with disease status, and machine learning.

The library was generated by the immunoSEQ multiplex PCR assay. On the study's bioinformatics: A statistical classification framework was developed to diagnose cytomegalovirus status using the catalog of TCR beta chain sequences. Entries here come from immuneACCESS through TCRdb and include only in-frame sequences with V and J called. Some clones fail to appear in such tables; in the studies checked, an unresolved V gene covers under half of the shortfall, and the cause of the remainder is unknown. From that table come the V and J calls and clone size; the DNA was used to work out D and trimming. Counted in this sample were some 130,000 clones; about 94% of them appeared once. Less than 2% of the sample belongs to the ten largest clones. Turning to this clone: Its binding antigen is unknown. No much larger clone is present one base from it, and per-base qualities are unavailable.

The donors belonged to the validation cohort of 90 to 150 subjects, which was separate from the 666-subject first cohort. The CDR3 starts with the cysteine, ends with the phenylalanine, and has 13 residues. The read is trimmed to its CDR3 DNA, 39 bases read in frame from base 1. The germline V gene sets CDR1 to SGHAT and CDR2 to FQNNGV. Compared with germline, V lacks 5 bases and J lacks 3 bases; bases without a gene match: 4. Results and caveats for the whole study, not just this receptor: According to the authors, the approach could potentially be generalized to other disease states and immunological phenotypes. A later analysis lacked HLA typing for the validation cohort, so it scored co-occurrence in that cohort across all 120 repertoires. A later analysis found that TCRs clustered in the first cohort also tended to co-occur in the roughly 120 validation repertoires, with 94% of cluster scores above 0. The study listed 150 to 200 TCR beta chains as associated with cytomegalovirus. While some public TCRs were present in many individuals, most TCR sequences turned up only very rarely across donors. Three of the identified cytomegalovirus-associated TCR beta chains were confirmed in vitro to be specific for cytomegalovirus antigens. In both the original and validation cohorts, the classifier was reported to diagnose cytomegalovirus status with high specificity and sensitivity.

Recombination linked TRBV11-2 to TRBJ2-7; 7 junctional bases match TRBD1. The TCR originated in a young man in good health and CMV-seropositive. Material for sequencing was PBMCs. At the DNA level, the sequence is TGTGCCAGCAGCCCGGGACAGAACTACGAGCAGTACTTC. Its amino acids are CASSPGQNYEQYF.